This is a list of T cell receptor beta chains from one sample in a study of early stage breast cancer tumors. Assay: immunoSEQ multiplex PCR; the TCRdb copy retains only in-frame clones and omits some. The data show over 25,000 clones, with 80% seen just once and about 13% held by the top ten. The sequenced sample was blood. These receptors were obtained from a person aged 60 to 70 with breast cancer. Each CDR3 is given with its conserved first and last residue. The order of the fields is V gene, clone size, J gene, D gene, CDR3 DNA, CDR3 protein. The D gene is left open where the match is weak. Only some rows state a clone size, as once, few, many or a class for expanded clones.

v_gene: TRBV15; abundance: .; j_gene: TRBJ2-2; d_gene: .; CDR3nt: TGTGCCACCAGCAGAGAGCGCGTCGCAGGGAACACCGGGGAGCTGTTTTTT; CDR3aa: CATSRERVAGNTGELFF
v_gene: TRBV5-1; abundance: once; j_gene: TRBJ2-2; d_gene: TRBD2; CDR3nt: TGCGCCAGCAGCCCTCCGACTAGCGGACCGGCAGGGGAGCTGTTTTTT; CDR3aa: CASSPPTSGPAGELFF
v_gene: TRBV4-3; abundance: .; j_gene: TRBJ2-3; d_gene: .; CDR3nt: TGCGCCAGCAGCCAAGGCCAGCGTAGCACAGATACGCAGTATTTT; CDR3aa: CASSQGQRSTDTQYF
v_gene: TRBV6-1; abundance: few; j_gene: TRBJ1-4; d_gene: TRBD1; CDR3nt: TGTGCCGGACGGACAGGTTTTAATGAAAAACTGTTTTTT; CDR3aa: CAGRTGFNEKLFF
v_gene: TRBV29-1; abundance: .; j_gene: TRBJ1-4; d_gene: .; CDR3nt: TGCAGCGTTGGGACCGGGAACACTAATGAAAAACTGTTTTTT; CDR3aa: CSVGTGNTNEKLFF
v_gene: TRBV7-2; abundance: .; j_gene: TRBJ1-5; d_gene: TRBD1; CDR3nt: TGTGCCTCCGACAGGGGAGGCAATCAGCCCCAGCATTTT; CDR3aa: CASDRGGNQPQHF
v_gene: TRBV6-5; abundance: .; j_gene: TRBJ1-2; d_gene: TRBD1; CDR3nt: TGTGCCAGCAGTCAGACAGGGAGACTGGGGGGCTACACCTTC; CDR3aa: CASSQTGRLGGYTF
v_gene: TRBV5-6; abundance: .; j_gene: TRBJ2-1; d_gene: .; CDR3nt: TGTGCCAGCAGCTTTCGCGGGTCAAACTACAATGAGCAGTTCTTC; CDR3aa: CASSFRGSNYNEQFF
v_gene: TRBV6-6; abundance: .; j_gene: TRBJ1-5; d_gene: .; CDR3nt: TGTGCCAGCAGTTACGGGGCAGGGGCTCAGCCCCAGCATTTT; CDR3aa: CASSYGAGAQPQHF
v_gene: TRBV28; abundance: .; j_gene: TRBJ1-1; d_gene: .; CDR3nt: TGTGCCACCGGAACCGGGGCTTTCTTT; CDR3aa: CATGTGAFF
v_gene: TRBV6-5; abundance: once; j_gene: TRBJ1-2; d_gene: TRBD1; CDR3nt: TGTGCCAGCAGTTACCTTGGGACAGGGAGTGGCTACACCTTC; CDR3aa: CASSYLGTGSGYTF
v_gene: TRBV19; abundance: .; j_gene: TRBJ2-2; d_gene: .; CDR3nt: TGTGCCAGTAGTACGGTGGGGGGCACCGGGGAGCTGTTTTTT; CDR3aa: CASSTVGGTGELFF
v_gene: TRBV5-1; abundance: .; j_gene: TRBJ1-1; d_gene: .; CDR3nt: TGCGCCAGCAGCCAAAGGGAGATTTACACTGAAGCTTTCTTT; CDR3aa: CASSQREIYTEAFF
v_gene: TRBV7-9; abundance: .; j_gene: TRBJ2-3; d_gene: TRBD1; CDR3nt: TGTGCCAGCAGCACCTGGACAGGGGGGGGCACAGATACGCAGTATTTT; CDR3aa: CASSTWTGGGTDTQYF
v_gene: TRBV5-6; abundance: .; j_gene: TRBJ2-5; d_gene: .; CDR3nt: TGTGCCAGCAGCTTGCACCGAGGACAGAGCCCGGAGACCCAGTACTTC; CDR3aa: CASSLHRGQSPETQYF
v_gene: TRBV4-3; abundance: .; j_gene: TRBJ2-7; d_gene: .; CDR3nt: TGCGCCAGCAGCCAAGCCGTGGGGGCGTTTTTACACTTC; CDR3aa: CASSQAVGAFLHF
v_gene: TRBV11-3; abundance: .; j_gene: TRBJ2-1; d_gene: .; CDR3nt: TGTGCCAGCAGCTTAGGGAACGAAGGGGCACCCTTGGGCAATGAGCAGTTCTTC; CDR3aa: CASSLGNEGAPLGNEQFF
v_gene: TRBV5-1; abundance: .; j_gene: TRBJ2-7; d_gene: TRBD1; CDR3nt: TGCGCCAGCAGCCGGGACAGGGAGGGCGAGCAGTACTTC; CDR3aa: CASSRDREGEQYF
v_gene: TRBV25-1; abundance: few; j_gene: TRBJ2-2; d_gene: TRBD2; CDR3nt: TGTGCCAGCAGTAGAACTAGCGGGAGCGGGGAGCTGTTTTTT; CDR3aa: CASSRTSGSGELFF
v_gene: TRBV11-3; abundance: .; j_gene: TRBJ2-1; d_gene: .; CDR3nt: TGTGCCAGCAGCTTACTACGCAATGAGCAGTTCTTC; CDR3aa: CASSLLRNEQFF
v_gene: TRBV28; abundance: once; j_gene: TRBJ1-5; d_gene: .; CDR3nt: TGTGCCAGCAGCCCGGCTCGGGGGGCGGGTCAGCCCCAGCATTTT; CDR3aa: CASSPARGAGQPQHF
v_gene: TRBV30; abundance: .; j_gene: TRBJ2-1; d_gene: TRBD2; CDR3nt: TGTGCTCTGGGAATAGCGGGAGGCTTTGAGCAGTTCTTC; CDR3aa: CALGIAGGFEQFF
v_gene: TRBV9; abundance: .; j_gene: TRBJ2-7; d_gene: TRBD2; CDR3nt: TGTGCCAGCAGCGTAGTGTCTAGCGGGATCTACGAGCAGTACTTC; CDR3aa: CASSVVSSGIYEQYF
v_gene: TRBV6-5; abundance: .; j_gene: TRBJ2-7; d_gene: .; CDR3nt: TGTGCCAGCAGTTACGACAGGACGGAGGCCTACGAGCAGTACTTC; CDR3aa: CASSYDRTEAYEQYF
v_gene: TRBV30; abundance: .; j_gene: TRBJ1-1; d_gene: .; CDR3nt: TGTGCCTGGAGTATAGAGGGAGGGACTGAAGCTTTCTTT; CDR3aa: CAWSIEGGTEAFF
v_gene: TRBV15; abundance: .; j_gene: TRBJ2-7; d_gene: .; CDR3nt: TGTGCCACCAGCCTCGACAGCTACGAGCAGTACTTC; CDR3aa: CATSLDSYEQYF
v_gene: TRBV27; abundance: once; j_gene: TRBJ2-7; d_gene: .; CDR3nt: TGTGCCAGCAGTTTAGGGAGGGGGGGGCACTCCGAGCAGTACTTC; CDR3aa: CASSLGRGGHSEQYF
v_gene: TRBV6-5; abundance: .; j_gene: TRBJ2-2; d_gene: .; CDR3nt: TGTGCCAGCAGCATCCTCAGGGCCGGGGAGCTGTTTTTT; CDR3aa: CASSILRAGELFF
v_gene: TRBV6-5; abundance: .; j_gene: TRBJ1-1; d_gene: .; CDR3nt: TGTGCCAGCAGTTACTCTTACAGGGCCACTGAAGCTTTCTTT; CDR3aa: CASSYSYRATEAFF
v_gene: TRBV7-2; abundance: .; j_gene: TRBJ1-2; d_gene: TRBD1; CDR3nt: TGTGCCAGCAGCCTTGGACAGGGCGAGGGCTACACCTTC; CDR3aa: CASSLGQGEGYTF
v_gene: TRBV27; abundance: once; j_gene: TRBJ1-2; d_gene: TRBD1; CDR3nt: TGTGCCAGCAGTCTTGGGACAGGACCTTATGGCTACACCTTC; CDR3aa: CASSLGTGPYGYTF
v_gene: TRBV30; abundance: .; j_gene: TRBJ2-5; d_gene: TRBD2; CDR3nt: TGTGCCTGGAGTGGGACTAGCGGGATCGAGACCCAGTACTTC; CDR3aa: CAWSGTSGIETQYF
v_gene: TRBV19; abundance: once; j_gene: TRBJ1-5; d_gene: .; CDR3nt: TGTGCCAGTAGCATGGGGGCCCGGCAGCCCCAGCATTTT; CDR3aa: CASSMGARQPQHF
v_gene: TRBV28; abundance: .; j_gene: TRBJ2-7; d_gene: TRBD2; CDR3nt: TGTGCCAGCAGTTTAGTCGGGGGGTGGGACGAGCAGTACTTC; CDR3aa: CASSLVGGWDEQYF
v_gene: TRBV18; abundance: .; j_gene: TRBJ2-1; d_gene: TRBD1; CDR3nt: TGTGCCAGCTCACCGCGGACAGGGGGAAGCGGGGTTCAGGGGGAGCAGTTCTTC; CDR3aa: CASSPRTGGSGVQGEQFF
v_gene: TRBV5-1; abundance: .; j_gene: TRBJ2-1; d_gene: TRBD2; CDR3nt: TGCGCCAGCAGCCTAGAGGGACTAGCGGGAGGGTACAATGAGCAGTTCTTC; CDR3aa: CASSLEGLAGGYNEQFF
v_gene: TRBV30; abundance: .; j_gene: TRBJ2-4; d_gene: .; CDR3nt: TGTGCCTGGAGTGACGGGATAGCCAAAAACATTCAGTACTTC; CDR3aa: CAWSDGIAKNIQYF
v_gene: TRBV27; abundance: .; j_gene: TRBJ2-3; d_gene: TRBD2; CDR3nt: TGTGCCAGCAGTTTAATTGGCGGGAGTGGTGATACGCAGTATTTT; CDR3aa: CASSLIGGSGDTQYF